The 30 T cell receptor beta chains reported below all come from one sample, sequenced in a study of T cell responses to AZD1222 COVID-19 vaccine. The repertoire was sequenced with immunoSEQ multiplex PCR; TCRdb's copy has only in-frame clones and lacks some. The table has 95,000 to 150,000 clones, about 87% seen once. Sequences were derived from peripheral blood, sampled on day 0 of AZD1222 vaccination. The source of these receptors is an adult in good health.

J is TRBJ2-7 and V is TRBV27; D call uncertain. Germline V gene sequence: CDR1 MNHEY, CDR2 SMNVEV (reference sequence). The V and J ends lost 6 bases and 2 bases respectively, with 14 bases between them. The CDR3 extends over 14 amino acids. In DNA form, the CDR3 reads TGTGCCAGCAGGTCAGCAACGCGAACCTACGAGCAGTACTTC. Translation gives CASRSATRTYEQYF.

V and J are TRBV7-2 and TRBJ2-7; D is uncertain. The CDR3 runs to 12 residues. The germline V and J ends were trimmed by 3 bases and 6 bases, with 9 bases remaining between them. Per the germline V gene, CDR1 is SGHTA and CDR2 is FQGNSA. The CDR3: CASSFTAGEQYF. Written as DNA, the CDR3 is TGTGCCAGCAGCTTCACCGCTGGCGAGCAGTACTTC. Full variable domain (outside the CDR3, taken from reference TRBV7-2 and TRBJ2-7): GAGVSQSPSNKVTEKGKDVELRCDPISGHTALYWYRQSLGQGLEFLIYFQGNSAPDKSGLPSDRFSAERTGGSVSTLTIQRTQQEDSAVYLCASSFTAGEQYFGPGTRLTVT.

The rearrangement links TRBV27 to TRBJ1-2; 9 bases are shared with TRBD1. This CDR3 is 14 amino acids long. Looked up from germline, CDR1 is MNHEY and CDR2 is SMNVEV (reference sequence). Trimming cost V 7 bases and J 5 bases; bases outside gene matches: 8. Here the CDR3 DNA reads TGTGCCAGCAAAGATGCCGGGACAGGGTATGGCTACACCTTC. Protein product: CASKDAGTGYGYTF.

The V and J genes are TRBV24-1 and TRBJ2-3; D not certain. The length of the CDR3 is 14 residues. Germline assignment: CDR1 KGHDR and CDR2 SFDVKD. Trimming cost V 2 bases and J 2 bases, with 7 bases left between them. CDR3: CATSDSKATDTQYF. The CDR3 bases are TGTGCCACCAGTGATTCCAAGGCCACAGATACGCAGTATTTT.

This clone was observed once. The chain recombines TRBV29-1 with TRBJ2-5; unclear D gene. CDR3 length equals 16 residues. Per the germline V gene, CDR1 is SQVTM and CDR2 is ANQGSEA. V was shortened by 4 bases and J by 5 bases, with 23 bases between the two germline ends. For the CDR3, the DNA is TGCAGCGTTGGAACCCCCAAGGGCCCAACGACGGAGACCCAGTACTTC. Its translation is CSVGTPKGPTTETQYF.

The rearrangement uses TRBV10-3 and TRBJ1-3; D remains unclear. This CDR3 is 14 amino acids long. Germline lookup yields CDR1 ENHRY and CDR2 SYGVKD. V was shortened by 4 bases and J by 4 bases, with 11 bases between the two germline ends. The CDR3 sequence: CAISGTLAGNTIYF. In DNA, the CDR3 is TGTGCCATCAGTGGGACGCTCGCGGGAAACACCATATATTTT.

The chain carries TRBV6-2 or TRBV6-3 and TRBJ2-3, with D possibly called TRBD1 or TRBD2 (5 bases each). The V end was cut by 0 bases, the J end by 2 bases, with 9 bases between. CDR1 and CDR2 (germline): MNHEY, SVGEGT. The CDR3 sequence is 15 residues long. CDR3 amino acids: CASSYSVGTTDTQYF. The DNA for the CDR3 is TGTGCCAGCAGTTACTCGGTCGGGACCACAGATACGCAGTATTTT.

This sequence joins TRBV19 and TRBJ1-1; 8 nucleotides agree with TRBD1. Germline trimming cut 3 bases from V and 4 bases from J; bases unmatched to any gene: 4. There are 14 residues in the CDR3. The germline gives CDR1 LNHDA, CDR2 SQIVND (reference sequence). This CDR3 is CASSIGQGSTEAFF. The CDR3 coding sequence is TGTGCCAGTAGTATCGGACAGGGTTCCACTGAAGCTTTCTTT.

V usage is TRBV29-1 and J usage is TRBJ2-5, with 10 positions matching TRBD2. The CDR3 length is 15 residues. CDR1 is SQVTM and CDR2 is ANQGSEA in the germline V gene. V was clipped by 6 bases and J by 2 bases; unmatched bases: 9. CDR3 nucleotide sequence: TGCAGCGTCCCTAATAGCGGGGGGCCACAAGAGACCCAGTACTTC. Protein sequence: CSVPNSGGPQETQYF. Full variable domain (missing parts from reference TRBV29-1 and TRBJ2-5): SAVISQKPSRDICQRGTSLTIQCQVDSQVTMMFWYRQQPGQSLTLIATANQGSEATYESGFVIDKFPISRPNLTFSTLTVSNMSPEDSSIYLCSVPNSGGPQETQYFGPGTRLLVL.

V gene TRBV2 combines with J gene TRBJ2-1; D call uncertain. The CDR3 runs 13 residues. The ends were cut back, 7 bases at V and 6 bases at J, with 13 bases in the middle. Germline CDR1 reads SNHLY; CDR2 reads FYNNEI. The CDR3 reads CASTRLVGNEQFF. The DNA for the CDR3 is TGTGCCAGCACTCGGTTGGTTGGCAATGAGCAGTTCTTC.

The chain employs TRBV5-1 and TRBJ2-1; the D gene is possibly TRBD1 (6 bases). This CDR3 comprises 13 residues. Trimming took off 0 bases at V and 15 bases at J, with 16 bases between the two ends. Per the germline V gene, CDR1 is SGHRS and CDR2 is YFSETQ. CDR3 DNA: TGCGCCAGCAGCTTGGCGGCTACAGGGATGGCGTTCTTC. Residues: CASSLAATGMAFF.

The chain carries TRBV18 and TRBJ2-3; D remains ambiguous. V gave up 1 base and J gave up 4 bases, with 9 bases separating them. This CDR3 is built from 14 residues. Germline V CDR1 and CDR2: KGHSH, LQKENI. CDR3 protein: CASSPREGPDTQYF. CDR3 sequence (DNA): TGTGCCAGCTCACCACGAGAAGGGCCAGATACGCAGTATTTT.

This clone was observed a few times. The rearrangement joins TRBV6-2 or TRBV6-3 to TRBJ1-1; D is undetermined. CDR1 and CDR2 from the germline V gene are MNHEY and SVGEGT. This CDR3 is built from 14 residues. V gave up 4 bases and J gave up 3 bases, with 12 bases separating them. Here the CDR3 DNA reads TGTGCCAGCAGTTTCTCTGACGAGTACACTGAAGCTTTCTTT. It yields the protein CASSFSDEYTEAFF.

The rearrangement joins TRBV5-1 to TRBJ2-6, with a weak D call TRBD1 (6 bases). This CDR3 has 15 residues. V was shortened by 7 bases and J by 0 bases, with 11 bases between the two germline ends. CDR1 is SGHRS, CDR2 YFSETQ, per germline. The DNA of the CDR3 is TGCGCCAGCTCACAGGACAGCTCTGGGGCCAACGTCCTGACTTTC. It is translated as CASSQDSSGANVLTF.

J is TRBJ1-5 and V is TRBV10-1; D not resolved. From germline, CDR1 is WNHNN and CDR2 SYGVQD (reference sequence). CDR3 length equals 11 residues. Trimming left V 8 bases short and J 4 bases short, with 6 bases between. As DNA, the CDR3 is TGCGCCAGCCCCTATAATCAGCCCCAGCATTTT. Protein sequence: CASPYNQPQHF.

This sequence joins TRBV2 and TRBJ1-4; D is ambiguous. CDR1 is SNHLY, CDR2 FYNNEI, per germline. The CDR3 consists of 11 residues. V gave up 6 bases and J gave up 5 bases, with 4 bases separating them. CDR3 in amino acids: CASSENEKLFF. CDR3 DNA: TGTGCCAGCAGCGAAAATGAAAAACTGTTTTTT.

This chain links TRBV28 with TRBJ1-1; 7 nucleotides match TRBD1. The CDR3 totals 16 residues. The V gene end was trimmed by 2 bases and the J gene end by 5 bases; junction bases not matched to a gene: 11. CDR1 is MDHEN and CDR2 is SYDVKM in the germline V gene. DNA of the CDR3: TGTGCCAGCAGTTTAATGGGTGGGGCAGGGGGGACTGAAGCTTTCTTT. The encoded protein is CASSLMGGAGGTEAFF. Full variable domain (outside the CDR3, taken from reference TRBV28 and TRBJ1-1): DVKVTQSSRYLVKRTGEKVFLECVQDMDHENMFWYRQDPGLGLRLIYFSYDVKMKEKGDIPEGYSVSREKKERFSLILESASTNQTSMYLCASSLMGGAGGTEAFFGQGTRLTVV.

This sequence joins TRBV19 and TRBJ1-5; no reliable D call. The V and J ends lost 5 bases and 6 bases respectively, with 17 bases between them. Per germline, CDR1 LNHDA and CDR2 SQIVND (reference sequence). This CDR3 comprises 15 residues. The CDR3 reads CASSPGPGSGQPQHF. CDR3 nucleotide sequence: TGTGCCAGTAGTCCCGGGCCCGGGAGCGGTCAGCCCCAGCATTTT.

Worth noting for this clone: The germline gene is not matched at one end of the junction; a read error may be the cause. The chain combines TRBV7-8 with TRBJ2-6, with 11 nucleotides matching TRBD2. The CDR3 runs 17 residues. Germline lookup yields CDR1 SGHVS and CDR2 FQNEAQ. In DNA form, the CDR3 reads TGTGCCAGCAGCGTAGCGGGGGGGTCCTCTGGGGCCAACGTCCTGACTTTC. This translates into CASSVAGGSSGANVLTF.

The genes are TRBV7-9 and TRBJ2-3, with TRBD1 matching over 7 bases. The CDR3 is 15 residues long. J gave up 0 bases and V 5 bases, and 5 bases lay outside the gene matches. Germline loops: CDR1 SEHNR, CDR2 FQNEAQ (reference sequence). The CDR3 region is CASSLGQVSTDTQYF. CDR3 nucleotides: TGTGCCAGCAGCCTAGGACAGGTTAGCACAGATACGCAGTATTTT.

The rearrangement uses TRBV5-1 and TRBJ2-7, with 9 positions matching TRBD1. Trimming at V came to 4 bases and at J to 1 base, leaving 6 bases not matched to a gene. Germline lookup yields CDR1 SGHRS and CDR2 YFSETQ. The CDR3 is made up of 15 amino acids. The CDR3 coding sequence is TGCGCCAGCAGCCCGGGGACAGGGAGTTCCTACGAGCAGTACTTC. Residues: CASSPGTGSSYEQYF. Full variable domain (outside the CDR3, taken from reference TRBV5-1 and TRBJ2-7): KAGVTQTPRYLIKTRGQQVTLSCSPISGHRSVSWYQQTPGQGLQFLFEYFSETQRNKGNFPGRFSGRQFSNSRSEMNVSTLELGDSALYLCASSPGTGSSYEQYFGPGTRLTVT.

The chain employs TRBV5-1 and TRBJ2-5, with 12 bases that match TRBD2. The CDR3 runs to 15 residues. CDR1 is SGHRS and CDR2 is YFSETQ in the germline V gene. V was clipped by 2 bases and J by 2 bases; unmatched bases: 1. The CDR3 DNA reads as TGCGCCAGCAGCTTTGGGACTAGCGGGCAAGAGACCCAGTACTTC. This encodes CASSFGTSGQETQYF.

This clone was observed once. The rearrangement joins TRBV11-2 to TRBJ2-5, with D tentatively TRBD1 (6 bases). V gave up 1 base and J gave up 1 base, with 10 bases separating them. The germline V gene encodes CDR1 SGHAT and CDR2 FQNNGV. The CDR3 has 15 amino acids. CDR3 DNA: TGTGCCAGCAGCTTAGGCGACAGGACCCAAGAGACCCAGTACTTC. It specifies CASSLGDRTQETQYF.

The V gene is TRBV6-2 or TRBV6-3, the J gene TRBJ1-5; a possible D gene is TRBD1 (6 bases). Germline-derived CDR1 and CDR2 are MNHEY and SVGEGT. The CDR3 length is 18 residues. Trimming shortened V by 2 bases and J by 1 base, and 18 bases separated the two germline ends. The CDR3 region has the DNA TGTGCCAGCAGTTACGTGGGGGCTCTTGGTATGAGCAATCAGCCCCAGCATTTT. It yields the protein CASSYVGALGMSNQPQHF.

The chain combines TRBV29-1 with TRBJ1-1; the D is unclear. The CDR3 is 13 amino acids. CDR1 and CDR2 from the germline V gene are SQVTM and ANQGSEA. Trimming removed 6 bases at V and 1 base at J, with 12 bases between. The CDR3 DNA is TGCAGCGTAGGACTCAATCCGAACACTGAAGCTTTCTTT. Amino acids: CSVGLNPNTEAFF.

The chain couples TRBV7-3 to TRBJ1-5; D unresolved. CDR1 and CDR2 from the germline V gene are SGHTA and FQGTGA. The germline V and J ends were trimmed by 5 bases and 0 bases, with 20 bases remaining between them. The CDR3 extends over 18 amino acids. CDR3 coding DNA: TGTGCCAGCAGCCCAATCAATCCGATATCGGATAGCAATCAGCCCCAGCATTTT. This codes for CASSPINPISDSNQPQHF.

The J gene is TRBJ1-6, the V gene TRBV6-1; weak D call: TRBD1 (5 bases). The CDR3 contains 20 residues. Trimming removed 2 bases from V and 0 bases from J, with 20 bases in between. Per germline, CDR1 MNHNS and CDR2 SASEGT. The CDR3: CASSEFPVGETSSYNSPLHF. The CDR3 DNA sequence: TGTGCCAGCAGTGAATTCCCGGTGGGGGAGACGAGCTCCTATAATTCACCCCTCCACTTT.

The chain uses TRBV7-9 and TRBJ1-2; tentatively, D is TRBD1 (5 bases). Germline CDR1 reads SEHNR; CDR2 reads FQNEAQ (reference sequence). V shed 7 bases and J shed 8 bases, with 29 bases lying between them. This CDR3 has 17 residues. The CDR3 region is CASIGVRTGRRDKGYTF. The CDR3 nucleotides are TGTGCCAGCATCGGGGTGCGGACGGGACGCCGAGATAAGGGCTACACCTTC.

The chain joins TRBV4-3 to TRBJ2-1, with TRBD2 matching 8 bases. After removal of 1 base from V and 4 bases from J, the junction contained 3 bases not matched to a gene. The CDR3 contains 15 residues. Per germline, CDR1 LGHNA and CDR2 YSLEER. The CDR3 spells CASSQGGTSYNEQFF. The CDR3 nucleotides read TGCGCCAGCAGCCAAGGGGGGACTAGTTACAATGAGCAGTTCTTC.

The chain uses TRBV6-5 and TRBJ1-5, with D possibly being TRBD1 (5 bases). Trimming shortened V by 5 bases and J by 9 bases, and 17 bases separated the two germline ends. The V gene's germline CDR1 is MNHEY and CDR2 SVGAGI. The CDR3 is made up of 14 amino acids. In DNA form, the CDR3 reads TGTGCCAGCAGTCACCCAGGGAATCAGGGGCCCCAGCATTTT. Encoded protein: CASSHPGNQGPQHF.